This T cell receptor beta chain is from a study of T-cell reconstitution after alpha-beta-depleted transplantation in children. Study findings and constraints: At around two months after transplant, the alpha-beta T cells were reportedly derived from several hundred expanded clones that came from non-depleted graft cells.

Unmatched junction bases numbered 7, after V lost 2 bases and J lost 0 bases. Germline CDR1 and CDR2: MNHEY and SVGEGT. The CDR3 has 18 amino acids. Unique molecular identifiers were used to barcode this TCRbeta library. TCRdb reprocessed the PCR reads with MiXCR, giving one entry per CDR3 protein. The table lists some 350,000 distinct CDR3 sequences, around 15% of them singletons, with about 41% in the top ten. Comment on this clonotype: Its antigen is not identified.

The TCR was taken from a male patient between 2 and 9 years old who had a stem cell transplant for acute lymphoblastic leukemia, so the T cells may come from the graft donor. This chain links TRBV6-2 or TRBV6-3 with TRBJ2-6; 7 bases align to TRBD1. This specimen was PBMCs, mostly from graft donor cells, taken 360 days after TCRalphabeta/CD19-depleted stem cell transplant. The CDR3 DNA reads TGTGCCAGCAGTTACCGGGGACAGTACCTCTCTGGGGCCAACGTCCTGACTTTC. Its protein is CASSYRGQYLSGANVLTF.